These 19 T cell receptor beta chains share one sample of origin, sequenced in a study of cytomegalovirus exposure and HLA in healthy donors. It was with 60 Vbeta and 13 Jbeta primers that the PCR ran. This table comes from immunoSEQ multiplex PCR, and its TCRdb copy is limited to in-frame clones, with some not included. The sample lists approximately 170,000 clones; 75% to 85% were seen once. Specimen: PBMCs. Receptor source: a woman between 50 and 59 years old in good health and CMV-seronegative.

The gene calls are TRBV11-2 and TRBJ1-2, with 9 nucleotides matching TRBD1. Germline V gene sequence: CDR1 SGHAT, CDR2 FQNNGV. The CDR3 length is 16 residues. V was clipped by 3 bases and J by 8 bases; unmatched bases: 13. CDR3 region: CASSFRRQGDSGGYTF. CDR3 coding DNA: TGTGCCAGCAGCTTTCGGAGACAGGGGGACTCGGGAGGCTACACCTTC.

The rearrangement joins TRBV19 to TRBJ2-7, with TRBD1 matching 7 bases. Germline V gene lookup returns CDR1 LNHDA and CDR2 SQIVND (reference sequence). The length of the CDR3 is 13 residues. V lost 6 bases, J lost 6 bases, and 8 bases stayed unmatched. CDR3 nucleotides: TGTGCCAGTAGCCCCCAGGGGGTCGGCGAGCAGTACTTC. Translation: CASSPQGVGEQYF. Using reference TRBV19 and TRBJ2-7 for the parts outside the CDR3, the full variable domain is DGGITQSPKYLFRKEGQNVTLSCEQNLNHDAMYWYRQDPGQGLRLIYYSQIVNDFQKGDIAEGYSVSREKKESFPLTVTSAQKNPTAFYLCASSPQGVGEQYFGPGTRLTVT.

The V gene is TRBV6-5, the J gene TRBJ1-3; tentative D call: TRBD1 (6 bases). Germline CDR1 is MNHEY and CDR2 is SVGAGI. The CDR3 extends over 13 amino acids. V lost 6 bases to trimming and J lost 4 bases, with 10 bases between them. The CDR3 protein is CASRLQGGNTIYF. The CDR3, as DNA: TGTGCCAGCAGGCTACAGGGAGGAAACACCATATATTTT.

V is TRBV6-5 and J is TRBJ2-3; D is possibly TRBD2 (5 bases). CDR1 is MNHEY and CDR2 is SVGAGI in the germline V gene. This CDR3 region has 15 residues. V lost 7 bases and J 3 bases, leaving 17 bases between the germline ends. CDR3 sequence: CASTALRARTDTQYF. The DNA of the CDR3 is TGTGCCAGCACAGCGTTGCGGGCGAGAACAGATACGCAGTATTTT.

This chain links TRBV11-2 with TRBJ2-7, with TRBD2 identical over 8 bases. Germline V gene lookup returns CDR1 SGHAT and CDR2 FQNNGV. V was pared by 4 bases and J by 0 bases, with 5 bases of the junction left unmatched. The length of the CDR3 is 15 residues. The CDR3 coding sequence is TGTGCCAGCAGCTCCGGACTAGCCGCCTCCTACGAGCAGTACTTC. The encoded protein is CASSSGLAASYEQYF.

A note on this clone: The sample holds other DNA sequences that translate to the same CDR3. V and J are TRBV18 and TRBJ2-5, with TRBD2 matching 8 bases. The CDR3 contains 14 residues. V gave up 4 bases and J gave up 2 bases; unmatched junction bases: 3. The germline CDR1 and CDR2 sequences are KGHSH and LQKENI. The CDR3 region is CASSLTSGQETQYF. DNA for the CDR3: TGTGCCAGCTCACTCACTAGCGGACAAGAGACCCAGTACTTC.

V gene TRBV27 combines with J gene TRBJ2-1; tentatively, D is TRBD1 (5 bases). Germline values: CDR1 MNHEY, CDR2 SMNVEV (reference sequence). This CDR3 has 16 residues. Trimming removed 7 bases at V and 7 bases at J, with 23 bases between. The CDR3 loop is CASTLIGAGIGNEQFF. For the CDR3, the DNA is TGTGCCAGCACCCTAATAGGGGCAGGGATCGGGAATGAGCAGTTCTTC.

The V call is TRBV18, the J call TRBJ2-1, with no clear D. V lost 3 bases and J 1 base, leaving 16 bases between the germline ends. CDR3 length: 17 amino acids. Germline V gives CDR1 KGHSH, CDR2 LQKENI. CDR3 amino acids: CASSPKAGTTSYNEQFF. The CDR3 region has the DNA TGTGCCAGCTCACCGAAGGCTGGCACTACATCCTACAATGAGCAGTTCTTC.

This clone was detected a few times. V usage is TRBV15 and J usage is TRBJ2-1; 8 bases align to TRBD2. Germline CDR1 and CDR2: LNHNV and YYDKDF (reference sequence). J lost 2 bases, V lost 1 base, and 7 bases had no gene match. This CDR3 comprises 17 residues. CDR3 residues: CATSRGGTSGTYNEQFF. The CDR3 DNA follows: TGTGCCACCAGCAGAGGCGGAACTAGCGGAACCTACAATGAGCAGTTCTTC. The variable domain in full, completed from reference TRBV15 and TRBJ2-1, reads DAMVIQNPRYQVTQFGKPVTLSCSQTLNHNVMYWYQQKSSQAPKLLFHYYDKDFNNEADTPDNFQSRRPNTSFCFLDIRSPGLGDTAMYLCATSRGGTSGTYNEQFFGPGTRLTVL.

This rearrangement joins TRBV7-9 to TRBJ1-1, with 7 bases identical to TRBD1. The V segment lost 7 bases and the J segment 1 base; nucleotides outside the gene matches: 6. Germline V gene data show CDR1 as SEHNR and CDR2 as FQNEAQ (reference sequence). The CDR3 totals 14 residues. This CDR3 is CASTDRDGNTEAFF. The DNA of the CDR3 is TGTGCCAGCACAGACAGGGATGGGAACACTGAAGCTTTCTTT.

V usage is TRBV14 and J usage is TRBJ1-2; D is perhaps TRBD1 (5 bases). This CDR3 contains 15 residues. The V gene lost 0 bases and the J gene lost 4 bases, with 12 bases spanning the gap. Germline CDR1 is SGHDN and CDR2 is FVKESK. The CDR3 nucleotides read TGTGCCAGCAGCCAAGATCCGGGTCAGGGCTATGGCTACACCTTC. Its protein product is CASSQDPGQGYGYTF.

The CDR3 DNA is TGTGCCAGCAGCTCCGGGGGGTCTGGGGCCAACGTCCTGACTTTC. It encodes CASSSGGSGANVLTF. V usage is TRBV7-2 and J usage is TRBJ2-6; 7 bases map to TRBD2. CDR3 length: 15 amino acids. The V segment lost 4 bases and the J segment 1 base; nucleotides outside the gene matches: 1. Germline CDR1 is SGHTA and CDR2 is FQGNSA.

DNA for the CDR3: TGTGCCAGCAGCTCAACAGGTATAACTGAAGCTTTCTTT. This translates into CASSSTGITEAFF. The rearrangement links TRBV7-2 to TRBJ1-1, with TRBD1 as a possible D gene (5 bases). The V end lost 4 bases, the J end lost 5 bases, and 11 bases lay between the germline ends. CDR1 is SGHTA, CDR2 FQGNSA, per germline. The CDR3 loop spans 13 amino acids.

This clone was seen a few times. This rearrangement joins TRBV7-8 to TRBJ2-1; D is uncertain. Per germline, CDR1 SGHVS and CDR2 FQNEAQ. The V end was cut by 5 bases, the J end by 6 bases, with 17 bases between. This CDR3 is 15 amino acids long. The CDR3 loop is CASSPRRWSPNEQFF. In nucleotides, the CDR3 is TGTGCCAGCAGCCCCCGTAGATGGTCTCCCAATGAGCAGTTCTTC. The full variable domain, with the rest looked up from reference TRBV7-8 and TRBJ2-1, is GAGVSQSPRYKVAKRGQDVALRCDPISGHVSLFWYQQALGQGPEFLTYFQNEAQLDKSGLPSDRFFAERPEGSVSTLKIQRTQQEDSAVYLCASSPRRWSPNEQFFGPGTRLTVL.

CDR3 sequence reads: CASSLLREREGYEQYF. The CDR3 DNA follows: TGCGCCAGCAGCCTCTTGAGGGAGCGGGAGGGGTACGAGCAGTACTTC. V is TRBV5-1 and J is TRBJ2-5, with 10 bases fitting TRBD2. The better agreement between TRBJ2-7 and the DNA end casts doubt on the J call. CDR1 and CDR2 from the germline V gene are SGHRS and YFSETQ. The CDR3 covers 16 residues.

The chain joins TRBV7-2 to TRBJ1-4; a possible D gene is TRBD1 (5 bases). The germline V and J ends were trimmed by 5 bases and 4 bases, with 11 bases remaining between them. CDR1 is SGHTA, CDR2 FQGNSA, per germline. This CDR3 is built from 14 residues. CDR3 amino acids: CASSLQAFNEKLFF. In nucleotides, the CDR3 is TGTGCCAGCAGCCTACAGGCCTTTAATGAAAAACTGTTTTTT.

This rearrangement joins TRBV7-9 to TRBJ2-2; TRBD1 matches at 9 bases. There are 18 residues in the CDR3. Trimming cost V 5 bases and J 0 bases; bases outside gene matches: 10. CDR1 is SEHNR, CDR2 FQNEAQ, per germline (reference sequence). The CDR3 is CASSTGTGFPTNTGELFF. CDR3 DNA sequence: TGTGCCAGCAGCACCGGGACAGGGTTTCCGACGAACACCGGGGAGCTGTTTTTT. Looking up the rest from reference TRBV7-9 and TRBJ2-2 gives the full variable domain: DTGVSQNPRHKITKRGQNVTFRCDPISEHNRLYWYRQTLGQGPEFLTYFQNEAQLEKSRLLSDRFSAERPKGSFSTLEIQRTEQGDSAMYLCASSTGTGFPTNTGELFFGEGSRLTVL.

The CDR3 nucleotides read TGTGCCAGCTCACCACAAAGCGCGAACACTGAAGCTTTCTTT. Protein: CASSPQSANTEAFF. V gene TRBV18 combines with J gene TRBJ1-1; D gene uncertain. The CDR3 is made up of 14 amino acids. Germline V gives CDR1 KGHSH, CDR2 LQKENI. Trimming removed 1 base from V and 1 base from J, with 7 bases in between. Variable domain in full (rest from reference TRBV18 and TRBJ1-1): NAGVMQNPRHLVRRRGQEARLRCSPMKGHSHVYWYRQLPEEGLKFMVYLQKENIIDESGMPKERFSAEFPKEGPSILRIQQVVRGDSAAYFCASSPQSANTEAFFGQGTRLTVV.

The chain recombines TRBV30 with TRBJ2-3, with TRBD2 identical over 10 bases. This CDR3 is 19 amino acids long. The V segment lost 0 bases and the J segment 0 bases; nucleotides outside the gene matches: 12. Germline V gene sequence: CDR1 GTSNPN, CDR2 SVGIG (reference sequence). The CDR3 reads CAWSVLSASGGHSTDTQYF. CDR3 nucleotides: TGTGCCTGGAGTGTACTTTCGGCTAGCGGGGGACACAGCACAGATACGCAGTATTTT.